The 4 T cell receptor beta chains below all came from one sample that was sequenced in a study of immune cell composition in non-small cell lung cancer (dated by TCRdb to about 2017). Library generation was performed with the immunoSEQ multiplex PCR assay. TCRdb provides this immuneACCESS table in a form limited to in-frame rearrangements. Some clones are lacking; in checked studies, under half of them reflect an unresolved V gene, and why the rest are absent is not known. The sample profile shows nearly 7,000 clones; roughly 70% of them were found once. About 4.5% of the sample rests with the top ten. Sequenced: lung tumor tissue. These receptors all stem from a human donor with non-small cell lung cancer.

The V call is TRBV15, the J call TRBJ2-5; 12 bases align to TRBD2. After removal of 11 bases from V and 2 bases from J, the junction contained 9 bases not matched to a gene. The CDR3 sequence is 15 residues long. Per the germline V gene, CDR1 is LNHNV and CDR2 is YYDKDF (reference sequence). The CDR3, as DNA: TGTGCCGAGCCTCGGACTAGCGGGGTTCAAGAGACCCAGTACTTC. Translation: CAEPRTSGVQETQYF.

V is TRBV15 and J is TRBJ2-3; maybe TRBD1 (5 bases). Trimming shortened V by 1 base and J by 2 bases, and 10 bases separated the two germline ends. The CDR3 totals 15 residues. Germline lookup yields CDR1 LNHNV and CDR2 YYDKDF (reference sequence). Here the CDR3 reads CATSRGGGTTDTQYF. The CDR3, as DNA: TGTGCCACCAGCAGAGGGGGCGGAACCACAGATACGCAGTATTTT.

As concerns this clone: The junction shows a germline mismatch at one end, possibly a read error. The chain joins TRBV10-3 to TRBJ1-5; D ambiguous. The CDR3 runs to 14 residues. Germline lookup yields CDR1 ENHRY and CDR2 SYGVKD. This chain's CDR3 is CTISTGDLNQPQHF. CDR3 nucleotides: TGTACCATCAGTACGGGAGACCTAAATCAGCCCCAGCATTTT.

The chain employs TRBV27 and TRBJ1-2; D may be TRBD1 (6 bases). The germline V gene has CDR1 MNHEY and CDR2 SMNVEV (reference sequence). The CDR3 has 13 residues. V gave up 4 bases and J gave up 2 bases, with 8 bases separating them. The CDR3 DNA reads as TGTGCCAGCAGTTCGACAGGAAACTATGGCTACACCTTC. Translated, it gives CASSSTGNYGYTF.